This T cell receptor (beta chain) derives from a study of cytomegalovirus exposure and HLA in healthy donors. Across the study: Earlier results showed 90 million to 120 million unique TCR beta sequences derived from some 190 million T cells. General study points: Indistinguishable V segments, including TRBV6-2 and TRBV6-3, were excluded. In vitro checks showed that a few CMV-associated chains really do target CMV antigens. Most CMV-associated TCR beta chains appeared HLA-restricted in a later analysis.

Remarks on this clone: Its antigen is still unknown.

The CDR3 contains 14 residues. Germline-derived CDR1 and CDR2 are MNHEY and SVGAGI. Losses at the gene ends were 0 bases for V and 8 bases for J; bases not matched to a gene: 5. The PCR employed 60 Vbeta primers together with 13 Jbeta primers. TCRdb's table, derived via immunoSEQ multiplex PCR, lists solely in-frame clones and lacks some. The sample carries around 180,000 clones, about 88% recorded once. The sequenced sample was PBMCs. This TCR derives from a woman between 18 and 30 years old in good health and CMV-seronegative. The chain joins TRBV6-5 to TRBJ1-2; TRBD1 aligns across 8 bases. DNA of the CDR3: TGTGCCAGCAGTTACTCGACAGGGGCGGACGGCTACACCTTC. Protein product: CASSYSTGADGYTF.